This passage covers 8 T cell receptor beta chains from one sample sequenced in a study of shared clonotypes between healthy human individuals. The method was immunoSEQ multiplex PCR; TCRdb's version includes in-frame clones alone and lacks a portion of them. The sample lists some 2,400,000 clones; under 97% were seen once. Source material: naive CD4+ T cells sorted from blood. Documented subset: CD45RA+ positively selected. All receptors derive from a man aged 18-30 years in good health.

The chain employs TRBV6-1 and TRBJ2-7; D is possibly TRBD2 (6 bases). CDR3 length: 14 residues. Trimming cost V 10 bases and J 6 bases, with 22 bases left between them. From germline, CDR1 is MNHNS and CDR2 SASEGT. The CDR3: CATQGAGPPGEQYF. The CDR3 nucleotides read TGTGCCACTCAGGGCGCGGGGCCCCCCGGCGAGCAGTACTTC.

V usage is TRBV5-6 and J usage is TRBJ2-3; unclear D gene. CDR1 and CDR2 from the germline V gene are SGHDT and YYEEEE. The CDR3 is made up of 16 amino acids. V lost 0 bases and J 0 bases, leaving 11 bases between the germline ends. Here the CDR3 reads CASSLAGSRSTDTQYF. For the CDR3, the DNA is TGTGCCAGCAGCTTGGCTGGGTCCAGGAGCACAGATACGCAGTATTTT.

The V gene is TRBV7-9, the J gene TRBJ2-3; D may match TRBD1 or TRBD2 (5 bases each). Trimming took off 2 bases at V and 2 bases at J, with 11 bases between the two ends. This CDR3 has 15 amino acids. Germline CDR1 reads SEHNR; CDR2 reads FQNEAQ (reference sequence). The CDR3 protein is CASSLLGTTTDTQYF. The CDR3 DNA reads as TGTGCCAGCAGCTTACTGGGGACCACCACAGATACGCAGTATTTT.

The rearrangement joins TRBV18 to TRBJ2-7, with 8 bases aligning to TRBD2. This CDR3 has 14 residues. V gave up 6 bases and J gave up 7 bases; unmatched junction bases: 11. Germline values: CDR1 KGHSH, CDR2 LQKENI. The CDR3, as DNA: TGTGCCAGCTCGGCGGGACTAGGGGGTTCTGAGCAGTACTTC. Translation: CASSAGLGGSEQYF.

The rearrangement links TRBV28 to TRBJ1-2; D gene ambiguous. Germline CDR1 and CDR2: MDHEN and SYDVKM. The CDR3 totals 15 residues. V gave up 3 bases and J gave up 5 bases, with 16 bases separating them. The CDR3 nucleotides are TGTGCCAGCAGTTTTCCCCACAGATCCCAGTATGGCTACACCTTC. Translation gives CASSFPHRSQYGYTF.

The rearrangement uses TRBV4-3 and TRBJ2-4, with 10 bases fitting TRBD2. The CDR3 totals 16 residues. CDR1 and CDR2 (germline): LGHNA, YSLEER. V dropped 2 bases and J dropped 8; count of bases not matched to a gene: 9. CDR3 region: CASSQQPSGSGDIQYF. CDR3 in DNA: TGCGCCAGCAGCCAACAACCTAGCGGGAGTGGAGACATTCAGTACTTC.

V usage is TRBV4-3 and J usage is TRBJ2-7, with 9 bases matching TRBD2. With V trimmed by 4 bases and J by 1 base, 5 bases remained unmatched. There are 15 residues in the CDR3. Germline V gene sequence: CDR1 LGHNA, CDR2 YSLEER. CDR3 region: CASSPLLAGSYEQYF. Written as DNA, the CDR3 is TGCGCCAGCAGCCCCCTACTAGCGGGTTCCTACGAGCAGTACTTC.

The J gene is TRBJ1-4, the V gene TRBV10-3; 8 nucleotides align to TRBD1. Trimming cost V 2 bases and J 8 bases; bases outside gene matches: 4. The CDR3 extends over 14 amino acids. CDR1 and CDR2 from the germline V gene are ENHRY and SYGVKD. The CDR3 nucleotides are TGTGCCATCAGTGAGGACAGGGGCATAGAAAAACTGTTTTTT. Translated: CAISEDRGIEKLFF.